The 18 T cell receptor beta chains presented below share a single source sample, sequenced in a study of cytomegalovirus exposure and HLA in healthy donors. The PCR employed 60 Vbeta primers together with 13 Jbeta primers. The assay was immunoSEQ multiplex PCR, and TCRdb's table has in-frame clones only and misses some. Among about 160,000 clones listed, about 75% were seen once. The sequenced sample was PBMCs. These receptors were collected from a female donor in good health and CMV-seronegative.

A word on this clone: The same CDR3 arises from other DNA sequences in this sample as well. The rearrangement joins TRBV7-2 to TRBJ2-5; D remains ambiguous. In germline, CDR1 is SGHTA, CDR2 FQGNSA. This CDR3 is 11 amino acids long. Trimming took off 3 bases at V and 5 bases at J, with 4 bases between the two ends. In DNA form, the CDR3 reads TGTGCCAGCAGCTTCAGGGAGACCCAGTACTTC. Translating it yields CASSFRETQYF.

The chain has TRBV28 and TRBJ1-1; TRBD1 is a possible D gene (6 bases). Deletions cut 2 bases from V and 3 bases from J, with 10 bases between. The CDR3 sequence is 14 residues long. Looked up from germline, CDR1 is MDHEN and CDR2 is SYDVKM. CDR3: CASSLSGQYTEAFF. The CDR3 bases are TGTGCCAGCAGTTTAAGCGGACAGTACACTGAAGCTTTCTTT. Drawing the rest from reference TRBV28 and TRBJ1-1, the complete variable domain is DVKVTQSSRYLVKRTGEKVFLECVQDMDHENMFWYRQDPGLGLRLIYFSYDVKMKEKGDIPEGYSVSREKKERFSLILESASTNQTSMYLCASSLSGQYTEAFFGQGTRLTVV.

This chain joins TRBV5-1 and TRBJ1-4; D is possibly TRBD1 (5 bases). The germline V gene encodes CDR1 SGHRS and CDR2 YFSETQ. This CDR3 has 15 amino acids. The V and J ends lost 2 bases and 7 bases respectively, with 15 bases between them. The CDR3 loop reads CASSFRDAGGEKLFF. CDR3 nucleotides: TGCGCCAGCAGCTTCCGGGACGCCGGGGGTGAAAAACTGTTTTTT.

This clone came up a few times. The chain couples TRBV21-1 to TRBJ2-7; TRBD1 is taken as the D call from the table, unchecked against the DNA. TRBV21-1 is a pseudogene locus. The CDR3 contains 14 residues. CDR3 residues: CASSKTRVTYEQYF. The CDR3 nucleotides read TGTGCCAGCAGCAAGACCAGGGTGACCTACGAGCAGTACTTC.

The V and J genes are TRBV6-4 and TRBJ2-3; 10 nucleotides match TRBD2. The CDR3 spans 16 residues. Germline V gene sequence: CDR1 MRHNA, CDR2 SNTAGT. The J segment lost 1 base and the V segment lost 3 bases, leaving 4 bases of the junction unmatched. In DNA form, the CDR3 reads TGTGCCAGCAGTGAAACCGGGACTAGCGGCACAGATACGCAGTATTTT. This translates into CASSETGTSGTDTQYF.

CDR3: CASSITGTGQRTTKAFF. The CDR3 bases are TGTGCCAGTAGTATCACCGGGACAGGCCAAAGAACCACAAAAGCTTTCTTT. The chain is built from TRBV19 and TRBJ1-1; 8 bases line up with TRBD1. Unmatched junction bases numbered 18, after V lost 3 bases and J lost 9 bases. The germline gives CDR1 LNHDA, CDR2 SQIVND (reference sequence). This CDR3 is built from 17 residues.

V and J are TRBV9 and TRBJ2-7; a possible D gene is TRBD2 (7 bases). Trimming removed 4 bases at V and 2 bases at J, with 13 bases between. Germline CDR1 reads SGDLS; CDR2 reads YYNGEE. CDR3 length equals 14 residues. CDR3 in DNA: TGTGCCAGCAGCACAGGGAGGGGAGCCTACGAGCAGTACTTC. Amino acid sequence: CASSTGRGAYEQYF.

V gene TRBV7-2 combines with J gene TRBJ1-3; D possibly corresponds to TRBD1 (6 bases). CDR1 is SGHTA, CDR2 FQGNSA, per germline. This CDR3 contains 15 residues. V was cut by 1 base and J by 3 bases, with 10 bases left in between. The CDR3, as DNA: TGTGCCAGCAGCTTAGATCAGGGGAATGGAAACACCATATATTTT. Translating gives CASSLDQGNGNTIYF.

The V and J genes are TRBV7-2 and TRBJ1-1; 8 nucleotides agree with TRBD1. The CDR3 runs to 16 residues. In germline, CDR1 is SGHTA, CDR2 FQGNSA. Unmatched junction bases numbered 11, after V lost 1 base and J lost 7 bases. The CDR3 DNA follows: TGTGCCAGCAGCTTAGGGCCCGGACAGGGAGAGGGTGAAGCTTTCTTT. Translated: CASSLGPGQGEGEAFF.

The V and J genes are TRBV2 and TRBJ1-5; no definite D call. Germline CDR1 is SNHLY and CDR2 is FYNNEI. Trimming cost V 2 bases and J 5 bases, with 10 bases left between them. CDR3 size: 14 residues. CDR3 sequence reads: CASSETSHYQPQHF. Here the CDR3 DNA reads TGTGCCAGCAGTGAAACATCCCATTATCAGCCCCAGCATTTT.

The V gene is TRBV5-1, the J gene TRBJ2-1; perhaps TRBD1 as D (5 bases). Per germline, CDR1 SGHRS and CDR2 YFSETQ. V lost 0 bases to trimming and J lost 4 bases, with 8 bases between them. The CDR3 length is 14 residues. The CDR3 DNA is TGCGCCAGCAGCTTGGAAGGGGTGTACAATGAGCAGTTCTTC. Translated, it gives CASSLEGVYNEQFF.

This clone was observed a few times. This rearrangement joins TRBV28 to TRBJ2-7; 11 bases are a match to TRBD1. CDR1 MDHEN and CDR2 SYDVKM come from the germline V gene. After removal of 5 bases from V and 8 bases from J, the junction contained 11 bases not matched to a gene. The CDR3 contains 15 residues. CDR3 in amino acids: CASSQHSGTGGQQYF. The CDR3 DNA sequence: TGTGCCAGCAGTCAACACTCTGGGACAGGGGGGCAGCAGTACTTC.

The table lists this clone with a count of one. This chain's CDR3 is CASSLGFRLEDTIYF. CDR3 sequence (DNA): TGCGCCAGCAGCCTGGGATTTCGCCTAGAGGACACCATATATTTT. The chain couples TRBV5-1 to TRBJ1-3; D uncertain. The CDR3 sequence is 15 residues long. The germline CDR1 and CDR2 sequences are SGHRS and YFSETQ. The ends were cut back, 4 bases at V and 8 bases at J, with 19 bases in the middle.

The V and J genes are TRBV30 and TRBJ2-7; 9 bases are a match to TRBD1. This CDR3 has 15 amino acids. Per germline, CDR1 GTSNPN and CDR2 SVGIG (reference sequence). V dropped 0 bases and J dropped 6; count of bases not matched to a gene: 9. CDR3 residues: CAWSVGTGQAGEQYF. Written as DNA, the CDR3 is TGTGCCTGGAGTGTTGGGACAGGGCAGGCGGGCGAGCAGTACTTC.

This clone has only one observation. The gene calls are TRBV7-6 and TRBJ2-2; D remains unclear. Looked up from germline, CDR1 is SGHVS and CDR2 is FNYEAQ. Trimming shortened V by 3 bases and J by 5 bases, and 4 bases separated the two germline ends. This CDR3 has 12 residues. The CDR3 sequence is CASSFSTGELFF. Written as DNA, the CDR3 is TGTGCCAGCAGCTTTTCAACCGGGGAGCTGTTTTTT.

The CDR3 nucleotides read TGTGCCAGCAGCGTCAGCGGGAGGTCCGGGGAGCTGTTTTTT. It translates to CASSVSGRSGELFF. The chain joins TRBV9 to TRBJ2-2, with 9 bases identical to TRBD2. V shed 2 bases, J shed 6 bases, and the junction held 2 bases outside the gene matches. The CDR3 consists of 14 residues. Germline CDR1 and CDR2: SGDLS and YYNGEE.

This clone is a singleton in its sample. The chain couples TRBV6-1 to TRBJ2-2, with D tentatively TRBD2 (6 bases). CDR1 is MNHNS and CDR2 is SASEGT in the germline V gene. V lost 1 base and J 6 bases, leaving 15 bases between the germline ends. This CDR3 comprises 16 residues. This CDR3 reads CASSEGRTNLPGELFF. CDR3 DNA: TGTGCCAGCAGTGAAGGAAGGACTAATCTCCCCGGGGAGCTGTTTTTT.

This clone was seen a handful of times. The J gene is TRBJ1-1, the V gene TRBV18, with 7 bases aligning to TRBD1. The CDR3 has 15 amino acids. The germline gives CDR1 KGHSH, CDR2 LQKENI. Germline trimming cut 8 bases from V and 0 bases from J; bases unmatched to any gene: 9. Here the CDR3 DNA reads TGTGCCAGCCGACCCCCCGGGACAGTGAACACTGAAGCTTTCTTT. It is translated as CASRPPGTVNTEAFF.